Given below is one T cell receptor (beta chain) in context. The CDR3 covers 13 residues. CDR1 is MNHNS and CDR2 is SASEGT in the germline V gene. Trimming left V 7 bases short and J 4 bases short, with 13 bases between. This sample is part of a study of blood T cells in healthy people across ages. Through a sample-barcoded 5' primer and a J-beta primer mix, a second PCR was run for about 6 to 11 cycles. Via MiXCR, TCRdb re-called the 5' RACE reads, giving one row per CDR3 protein. The top ten hold approximately 4.1% of the sample, which has 1.5 million to 1.9 million distinct CDR3 sequences, approximately 39% seen once.

This sequence was found in a woman aged 18-29 years in good health. The gene calls are TRBV6-1 and TRBJ1-1, with D maybe TRBD1 (5 bases). The sequencing input was blood. CDR3 region: CASTTIGVTEAFF. Written as DNA, the CDR3 is TGTGCCAGCACAACGATAGGGGTCACTGAAGCTTTCTTT.